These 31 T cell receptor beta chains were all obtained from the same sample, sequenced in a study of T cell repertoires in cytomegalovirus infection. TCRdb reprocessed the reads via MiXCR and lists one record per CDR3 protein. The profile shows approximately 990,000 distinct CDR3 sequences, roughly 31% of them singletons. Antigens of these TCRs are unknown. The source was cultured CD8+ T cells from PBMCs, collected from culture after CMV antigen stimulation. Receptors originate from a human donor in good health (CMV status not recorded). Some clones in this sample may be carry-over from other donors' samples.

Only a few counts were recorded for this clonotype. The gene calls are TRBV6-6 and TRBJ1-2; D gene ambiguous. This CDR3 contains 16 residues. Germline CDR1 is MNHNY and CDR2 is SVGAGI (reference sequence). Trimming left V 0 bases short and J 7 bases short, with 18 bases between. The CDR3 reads CASSYSTRQAAFGYTF. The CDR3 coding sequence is TGTGCCAGCAGTTACTCGACGCGGCAGGCAGCTTTTGGCTACACCTTC.

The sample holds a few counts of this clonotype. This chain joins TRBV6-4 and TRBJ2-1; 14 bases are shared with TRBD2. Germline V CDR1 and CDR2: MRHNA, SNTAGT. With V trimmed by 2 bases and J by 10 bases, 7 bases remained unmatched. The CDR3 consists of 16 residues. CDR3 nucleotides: TGTGCCAGCAGTGACCCGACTAGCGGGGGGGCCGGAGAGCAGTTCTTC. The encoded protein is CASSDPTSGGAGEQFF.

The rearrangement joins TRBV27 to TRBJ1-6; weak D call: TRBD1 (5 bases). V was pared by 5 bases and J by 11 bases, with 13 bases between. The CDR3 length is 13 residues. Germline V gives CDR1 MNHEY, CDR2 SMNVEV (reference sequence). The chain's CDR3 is CASSTGREAPLHF. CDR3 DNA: TGTGCCAGCAGTACAGGACGTGAGGCACCCCTCCACTTT.

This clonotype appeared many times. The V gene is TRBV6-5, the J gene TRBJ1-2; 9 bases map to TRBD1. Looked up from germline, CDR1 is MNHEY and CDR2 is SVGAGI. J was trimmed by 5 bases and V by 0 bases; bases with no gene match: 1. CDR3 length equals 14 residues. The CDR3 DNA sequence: TGTGCCAGCAGTTACTCGGACAGGGGATATGGCTACACCTTC. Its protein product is CASSYSDRGYGYTF.

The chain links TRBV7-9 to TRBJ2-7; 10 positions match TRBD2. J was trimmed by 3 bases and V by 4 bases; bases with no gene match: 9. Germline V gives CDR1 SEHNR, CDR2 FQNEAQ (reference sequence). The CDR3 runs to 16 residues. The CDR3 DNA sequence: TGTGCCAGCAGCTCGCTGACTAGCGGGCCCTTCTACGAGCAGTACTTC. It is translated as CASSSLTSGPFYEQYF.

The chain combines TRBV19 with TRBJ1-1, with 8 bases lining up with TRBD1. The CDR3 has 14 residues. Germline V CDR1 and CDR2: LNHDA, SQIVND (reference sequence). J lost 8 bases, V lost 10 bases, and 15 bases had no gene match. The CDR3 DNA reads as TGTGCCACCCAGCCAGGGGGCAACTCGGGAGAAGCTTTCTTT. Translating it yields CATQPGGNSGEAFF.

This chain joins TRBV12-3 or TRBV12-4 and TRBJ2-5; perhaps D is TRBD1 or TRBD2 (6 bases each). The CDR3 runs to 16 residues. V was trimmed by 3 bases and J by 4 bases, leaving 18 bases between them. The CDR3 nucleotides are TGTGCCAGCAGTTTCGTGCTCGGGGGCGCTTCAGAGACCCAGTACTTC. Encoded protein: CASSFVLGGASETQYF.

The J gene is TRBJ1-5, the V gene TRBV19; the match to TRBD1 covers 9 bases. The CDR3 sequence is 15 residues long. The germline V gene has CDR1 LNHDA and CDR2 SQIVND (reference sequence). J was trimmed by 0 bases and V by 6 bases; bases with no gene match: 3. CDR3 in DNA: TGTGCCAGTAGGTGGGACAGGGCTAGCAATCAGCCCCAGCATTTT. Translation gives CASRWDRASNQPQHF.

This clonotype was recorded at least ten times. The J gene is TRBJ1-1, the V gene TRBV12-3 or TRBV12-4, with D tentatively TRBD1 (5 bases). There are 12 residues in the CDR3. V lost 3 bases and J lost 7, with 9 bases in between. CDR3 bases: TGTGCCAGCAGTTTTGCAGGGTATGAAGCTTTCTTT. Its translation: CASSFAGYEAFF.

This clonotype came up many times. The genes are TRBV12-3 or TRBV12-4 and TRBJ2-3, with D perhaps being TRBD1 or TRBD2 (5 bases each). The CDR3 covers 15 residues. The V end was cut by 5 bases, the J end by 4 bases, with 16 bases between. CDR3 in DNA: TGTGCCAGCAGTCCTAACGAGGGACGTGCAGATACGCAGTATTTT. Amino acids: CASSPNEGRADTQYF.

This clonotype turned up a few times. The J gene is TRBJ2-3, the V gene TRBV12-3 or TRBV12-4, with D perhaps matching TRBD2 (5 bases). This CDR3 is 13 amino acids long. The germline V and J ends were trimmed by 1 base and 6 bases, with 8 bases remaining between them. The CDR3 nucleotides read TGTGCCAGCAGTTTAGGGACTTTGGATACGCAGTATTTT. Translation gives CASSLGTLDTQYF.

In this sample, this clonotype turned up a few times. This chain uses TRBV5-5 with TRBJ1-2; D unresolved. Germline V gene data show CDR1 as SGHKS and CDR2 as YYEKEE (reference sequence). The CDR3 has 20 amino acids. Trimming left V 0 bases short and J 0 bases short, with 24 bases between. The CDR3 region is CASSLAAAAVPLGTNYGYTF. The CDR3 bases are TGTGCCAGCAGCTTGGCCGCGGCGGCCGTGCCCTTAGGGACTAACTATGGCTACACCTTC.

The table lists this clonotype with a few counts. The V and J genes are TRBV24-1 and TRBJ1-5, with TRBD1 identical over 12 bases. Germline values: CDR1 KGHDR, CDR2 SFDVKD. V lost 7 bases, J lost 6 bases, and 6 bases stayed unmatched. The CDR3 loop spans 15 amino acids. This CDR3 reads CATSPGQGASQPQHF. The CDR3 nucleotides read TGTGCCACCAGCCCGGGACAGGGGGCAAGTCAGCCCCAGCATTTT.

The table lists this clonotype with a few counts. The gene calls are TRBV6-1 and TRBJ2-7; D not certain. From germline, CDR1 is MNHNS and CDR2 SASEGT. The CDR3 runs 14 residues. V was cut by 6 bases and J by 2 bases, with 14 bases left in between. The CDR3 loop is CASREIKSPYEQYF. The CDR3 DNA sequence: TGTGCCAGCAGGGAGATCAAATCCCCCTACGAGCAGTACTTC.

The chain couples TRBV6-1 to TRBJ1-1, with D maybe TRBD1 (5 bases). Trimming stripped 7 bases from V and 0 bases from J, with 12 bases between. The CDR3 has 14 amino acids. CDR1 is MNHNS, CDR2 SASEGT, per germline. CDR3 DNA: TGTGCCAGCAAGCAGGGAGCCATGAACACTGAAGCTTTCTTT. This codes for CASKQGAMNTEAFF.

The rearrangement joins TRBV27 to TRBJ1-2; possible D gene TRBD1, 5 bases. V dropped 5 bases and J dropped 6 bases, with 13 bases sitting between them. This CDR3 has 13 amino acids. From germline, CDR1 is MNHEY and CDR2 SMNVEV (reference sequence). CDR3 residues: CASSTSGTDGYTF. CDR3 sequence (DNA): TGTGCCAGCAGTACATCCGGGACCGATGGCTACACCTTC.

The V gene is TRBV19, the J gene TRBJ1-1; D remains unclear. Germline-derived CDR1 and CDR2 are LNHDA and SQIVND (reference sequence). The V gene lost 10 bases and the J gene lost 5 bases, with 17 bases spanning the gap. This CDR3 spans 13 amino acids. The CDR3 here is CATHTGMWTEAFF. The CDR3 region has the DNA TGTGCCACCCATACGGGGATGTGGACTGAAGCTTTCTTT. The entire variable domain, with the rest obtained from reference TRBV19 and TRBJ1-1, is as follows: DGGITQSPKYLFRKEGQNVTLSCEQNLNHDAMYWYRQDPGQGLRLIYYSQIVNDFQKGDIAEGYSVSREKKESFPLTVTSAQKNPTAFYLCATHTGMWTEAFFGQGTRLTVV.

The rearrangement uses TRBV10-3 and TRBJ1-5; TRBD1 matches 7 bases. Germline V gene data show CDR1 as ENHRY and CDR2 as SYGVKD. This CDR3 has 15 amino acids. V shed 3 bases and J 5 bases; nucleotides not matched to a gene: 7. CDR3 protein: CAISDMGDSYQPQHF. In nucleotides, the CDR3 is TGTGCCATCAGTGATATGGGGGACAGCTATCAGCCCCAGCATTTT.

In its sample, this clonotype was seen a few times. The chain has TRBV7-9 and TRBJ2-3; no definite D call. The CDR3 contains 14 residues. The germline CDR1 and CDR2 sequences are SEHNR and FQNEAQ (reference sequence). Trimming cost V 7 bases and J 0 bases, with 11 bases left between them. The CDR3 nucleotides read TGTGCCAGCACGACCAGTCCTAGCACAGATACGCAGTATTTT. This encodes CASTTSPSTDTQYF.

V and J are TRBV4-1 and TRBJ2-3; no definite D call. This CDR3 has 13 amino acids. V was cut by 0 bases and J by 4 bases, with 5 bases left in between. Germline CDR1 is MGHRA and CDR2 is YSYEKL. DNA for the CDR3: TGCGCCAGCAGCCAAGACGGCCCAGATACGCAGTATTTT. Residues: CASSQDGPDTQYF.

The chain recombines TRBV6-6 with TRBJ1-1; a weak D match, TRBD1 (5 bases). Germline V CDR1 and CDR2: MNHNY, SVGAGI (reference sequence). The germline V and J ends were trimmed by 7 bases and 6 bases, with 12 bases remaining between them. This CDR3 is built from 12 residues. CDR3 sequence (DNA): TGTGCCAGCACCCCGGGGGGGGCTGAAGCTTTCTTT. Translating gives CASTPGGAEAFF.

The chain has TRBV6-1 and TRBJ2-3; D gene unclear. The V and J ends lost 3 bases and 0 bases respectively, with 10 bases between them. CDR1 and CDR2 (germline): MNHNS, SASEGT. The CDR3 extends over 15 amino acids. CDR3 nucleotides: TGTGCCAGCAGTGACTTCCCCTCTAGCACAGATACGCAGTATTTT. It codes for CASSDFPSSTDTQYF.

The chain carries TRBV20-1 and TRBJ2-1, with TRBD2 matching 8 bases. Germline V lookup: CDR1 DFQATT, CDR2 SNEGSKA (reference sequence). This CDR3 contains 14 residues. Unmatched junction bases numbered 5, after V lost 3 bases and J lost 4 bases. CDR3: CSARVSGAYNEQFF. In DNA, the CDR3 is TGCAGTGCTAGGGTTAGCGGGGCTTACAATGAGCAGTTCTTC.

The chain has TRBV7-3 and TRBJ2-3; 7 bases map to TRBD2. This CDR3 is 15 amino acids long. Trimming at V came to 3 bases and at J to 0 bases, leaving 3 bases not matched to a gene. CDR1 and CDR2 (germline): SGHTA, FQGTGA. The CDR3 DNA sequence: TGTGCCAGCAGCTTCTCTAGCGGAAGCACAGATACGCAGTATTTT. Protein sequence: CASSFSSGSTDTQYF. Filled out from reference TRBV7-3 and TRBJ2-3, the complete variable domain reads GAGVSQTPSNKVTEKGKYVELRCDPISGHTALYWYRQSLGQGPEFLIYFQGTGAADDSGLPNDRFFAVRPEGSVSTLKIQRTERGDSAVYLCASSFSSGSTDTQYFGPGTRLTVL.

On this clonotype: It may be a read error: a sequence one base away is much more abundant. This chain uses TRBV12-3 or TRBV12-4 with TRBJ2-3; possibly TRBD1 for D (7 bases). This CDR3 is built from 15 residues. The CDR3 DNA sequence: TGTGCCAGCAGTTTCGGCAGGGGGGTGGCAGATATGCAGTATTTT. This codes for CASSFGRGVADMQYF.

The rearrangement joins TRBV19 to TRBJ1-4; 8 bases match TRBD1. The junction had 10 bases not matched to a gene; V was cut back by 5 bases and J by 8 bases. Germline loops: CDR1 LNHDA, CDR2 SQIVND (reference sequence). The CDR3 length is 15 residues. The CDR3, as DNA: TGTGCCAGTAGTGGGACAGGTTCGTACCCGGAAAAACTGTTTTTT. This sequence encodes CASSGTGSYPEKLFF.

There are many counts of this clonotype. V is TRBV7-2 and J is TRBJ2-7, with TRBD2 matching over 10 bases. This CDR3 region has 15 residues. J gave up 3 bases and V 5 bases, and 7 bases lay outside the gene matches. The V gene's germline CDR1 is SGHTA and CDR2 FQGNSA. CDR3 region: CASSPSLAGSYEQYF. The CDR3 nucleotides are TGTGCCAGCAGCCCCTCACTAGCGGGGAGCTACGAGCAGTACTTC.

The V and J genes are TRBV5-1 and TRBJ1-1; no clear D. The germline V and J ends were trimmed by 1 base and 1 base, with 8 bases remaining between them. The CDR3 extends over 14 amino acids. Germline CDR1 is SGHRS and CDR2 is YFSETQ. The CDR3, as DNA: TGCGCCAGCAGCTTGTCTCAGGCGAACACTGAAGCTTTCTTT. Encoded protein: CASSLSQANTEAFF.

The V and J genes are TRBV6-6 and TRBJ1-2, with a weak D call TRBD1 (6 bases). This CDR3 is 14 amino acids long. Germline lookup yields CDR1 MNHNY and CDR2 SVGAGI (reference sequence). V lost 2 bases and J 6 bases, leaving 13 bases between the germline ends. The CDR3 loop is CASSYDRFVHGYTF. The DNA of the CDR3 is TGTGCCAGCAGTTACGACAGGTTTGTTCATGGCTACACCTTC.

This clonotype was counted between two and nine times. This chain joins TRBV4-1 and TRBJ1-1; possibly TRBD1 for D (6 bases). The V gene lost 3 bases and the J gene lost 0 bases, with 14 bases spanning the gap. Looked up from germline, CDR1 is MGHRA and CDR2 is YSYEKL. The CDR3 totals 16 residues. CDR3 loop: CASSQKGGSLNTEAFF. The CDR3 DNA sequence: TGCGCCAGCAGCCAGAAGGGGGGGAGCTTGAACACTGAAGCTTTCTTT.

The CDR3 DNA is TGTGCTAGTGGTTGGCCGGCAGGGGGCCTGGGGAAGACCCAGTACTTC. Residues: CASGWPAGGLGKTQYF. The chain combines TRBV12-5 with TRBJ2-5; 8 bases fit TRBD1. The CDR3 is made up of 16 amino acids. Per the germline V gene, CDR1 is LGHNT and CDR2 is FRNRAP. Trimming removed 4 bases from V and 6 bases from J; junction bases left unmatched: 13.